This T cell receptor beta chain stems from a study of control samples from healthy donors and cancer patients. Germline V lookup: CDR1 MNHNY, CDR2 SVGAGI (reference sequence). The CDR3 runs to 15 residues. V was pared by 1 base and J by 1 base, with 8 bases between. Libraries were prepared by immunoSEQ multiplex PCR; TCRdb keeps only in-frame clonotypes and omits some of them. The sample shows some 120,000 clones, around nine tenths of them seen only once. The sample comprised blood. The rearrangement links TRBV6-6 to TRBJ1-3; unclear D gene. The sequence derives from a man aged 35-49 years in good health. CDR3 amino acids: CASSYFPGSGNTIYF. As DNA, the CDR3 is TGTGCCAGCAGTTACTTCCCCGGGTCTGGAAACACCATATATTTT.